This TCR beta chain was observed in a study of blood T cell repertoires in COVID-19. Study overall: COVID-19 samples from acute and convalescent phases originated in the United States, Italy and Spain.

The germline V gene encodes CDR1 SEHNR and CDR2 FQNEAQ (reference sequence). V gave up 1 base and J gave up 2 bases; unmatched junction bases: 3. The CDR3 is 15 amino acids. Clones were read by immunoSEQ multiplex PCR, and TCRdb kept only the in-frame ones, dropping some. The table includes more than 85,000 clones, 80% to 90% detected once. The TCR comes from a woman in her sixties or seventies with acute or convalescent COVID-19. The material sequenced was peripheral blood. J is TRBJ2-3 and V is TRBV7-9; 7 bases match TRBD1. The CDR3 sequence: CASSLVQGDTDTQYF. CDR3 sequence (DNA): TGTGCCAGCAGCTTAGTCCAGGGGGACACAGATACGCAGTATTTT.